The 19 T cell receptor beta chains given below trace back to one sample, sequenced in a study of beta chain features in type 1 diabetes. Every bit of the isolated RNA underwent reverse transcription, so sequencing read expressed TCRB transcripts. Produced via immunoSEQ multiplex PCR; TCRdb's table is partial and in-frame only. The profile shows about 240,000 clones, 25% to 35% of them singletons. Specimen: central memory CD4+ T cells from blood. The receptor source for this set is a man under 40 in good health.

The V gene is TRBV13, the J gene TRBJ1-6, with no clear D. The V end was cut by 7 bases, the J end by 0 bases, with 7 bases between. The CDR3 contains 14 residues. Germline V gene sequence: CDR1 PRHDT, CDR2 FYEKMQ (reference sequence). The DNA for the CDR3 is TGTGCCAGCACCCCTTTCTCCTATAATTCACCCCTCCACTTT. Translation: CASTPFSYNSPLHF.

This clone was counted a few times. This sample includes further DNA sequences coding for the same CDR3. V and J are TRBV29-1 and TRBJ2-7; the D is unclear. The germline V gene encodes CDR1 SQVTM and CDR2 ANQGSEA. The CDR3 extends over 11 amino acids. The V gene lost 6 bases and the J gene lost 4 bases, with 10 bases spanning the gap. The CDR3 sequence is CSVGKGYEQYF. The CDR3 DNA follows: TGCAGCGTCGGAAAGGGTTACGAGCAGTACTTC.

This clone has a handful of counts. The CDR3 loop reads CASSSGDLKETQYF. The CDR3 coding sequence is TGTGCCAGCAGTTCTGGGGACCTTAAAGAGACCCAGTACTTC. The rearrangement links TRBV28 to TRBJ2-5; D is possibly TRBD1 or TRBD2 (5 bases each). The germline V and J ends were trimmed by 4 bases and 3 bases, with 12 bases remaining between them. Per germline, CDR1 MDHEN and CDR2 SYDVKM. There are 14 residues in the CDR3.

The chain uses TRBV6-5 and TRBJ1-1; the match to TRBD1 covers 7 bases. The CDR3 runs 16 residues. The trim removed 2 bases at V and 1 base at J, leaving 7 bases unmatched. Germline V gene sequence: CDR1 MNHEY, CDR2 SVGAGI. CDR3 amino acids: CASSYRTDRSNTEAFF. The DNA for the CDR3 is TGTGCCAGCAGTTACAGAACGGACAGGTCGAACACTGAAGCTTTCTTT.

The table lists this clone with a few counts. The chain employs TRBV7-2 and TRBJ1-5; D remains ambiguous. The CDR3 loop spans 12 amino acids. V was trimmed by 4 bases and J by 10 bases, leaving 11 bases between them. Germline values: CDR1 SGHTA, CDR2 FQGNSA. The CDR3 loop reads CASSSNGQPQHF. The CDR3 bases are TGTGCCAGCAGCTCGAACGGGCAACCCCAGCATTTT.

The rearrangement joins TRBV5-8 to TRBJ1-5; the D gene is possibly TRBD1 (5 bases). Trimming removed 0 bases from V and 2 bases from J, with 9 bases in between. The CDR3 is 15 amino acids. In germline, CDR1 is SGHTS, CDR2 YDEGEE. The CDR3, as DNA: TGTGCCAGCAGCTTGGAAACGGGACGCAATCAGCCCCAGCATTTT. It encodes CASSLETGRNQPQHF.

The gene calls are TRBV29-1 and TRBJ2-5; 11 positions match TRBD2. Losses at the gene ends were 6 bases for V and 3 bases for J; bases not matched to a gene: 3. Germline CDR1 reads SQVTM; CDR2 reads ANQGSEA. This CDR3 is 13 amino acids long. The CDR3, as DNA: TGCAGCGTCCGACTAGCGGGAAAAGAGACCCAGTACTTC. Protein: CSVRLAGKETQYF.

This clone was seen only a few times. V and J are TRBV5-4 and TRBJ2-1; 9 bases are a match to TRBD2. Unmatched junction bases numbered 5, after V lost 0 bases and J lost 4 bases. Germline lookup yields CDR1 SGHNT and CDR2 YYREEE (reference sequence). The CDR3 is 16 residues long. CDR3 amino acids: CASSLDLAGSYNEQFF. The CDR3 DNA follows: TGTGCCAGCAGCTTGGATCTAGCGGGATCGTACAATGAGCAGTTCTTC.

J is TRBJ1-5 and V is TRBV27; TRBD1 aligns across 7 bases. Germline V lookup: CDR1 MNHEY, CDR2 SMNVEV (reference sequence). With 2 bases clipped from V and 9 bases from J, the junction kept 4 bases outside the gene matches. This CDR3 contains 13 residues. CDR3 nucleotide sequence: TGTGCCAGCAGTTTAGGGACAGCCGGGCCCCAGCATTTT. The encoded protein is CASSLGTAGPQHF.

CDR3 protein: CASQQGAWEKLFF. CDR3 coding DNA: TGTGCCTCCCAACAGGGGGCGTGGGAAAAACTGTTTTTT. The chain carries TRBV19 and TRBJ1-4, with 9 nucleotides matching TRBD1. CDR1 is LNHDA and CDR2 is SQIVND in the germline V gene (reference sequence). There are 13 residues in the CDR3. V shed 11 bases and J 8 bases; nucleotides not matched to a gene: 9. The variable domain in full, completed from reference TRBV19 and TRBJ1-4, reads DGGITQSPKYLFRKEGQNVTLSCEQNLNHDAMYWYRQDPGQGLRLIYYSQIVNDFQKGDIAEGYSVSREKKESFPLTVTSAQKNPTAFYLCASQQGAWEKLFFGSGTQLSVL.

This clone showed up just a few times. The chain couples TRBV13 to TRBJ2-7, with TRBD2 matching over 8 bases. V trimming: 5 bases; J trimming: 1 base; junction bases outside the gene matches: 10. The CDR3 loop spans 16 amino acids. Per the germline V gene, CDR1 is PRHDT and CDR2 is FYEKMQ (reference sequence). CDR3 sequence reads: CASSARRIAGSYEQYF. The DNA for the CDR3 is TGTGCCAGCAGCGCCCGACGGATAGCGGGGTCCTACGAGCAGTACTTC. The entire variable domain, with the rest obtained from reference TRBV13 and TRBJ2-7, is as follows: AAGVIQSPRHLIKEKRETATLKCYPIPRHDTVYWYQQGPGQDPQFLISFYEKMQSDKGSIPDRFSAQQFSDYHSELNMSSLELGDSALYFCASSARRIAGSYEQYFGPGTRLTVT.

The sample holds a few counts of this clone. The V and J genes are TRBV5-1 and TRBJ2-1; 7 positions match TRBD2. The germline V gene has CDR1 SGHRS and CDR2 YFSETQ. The CDR3 totals 14 residues. V dropped 4 bases and J dropped 8; count of bases not matched to a gene: 9. The CDR3, as DNA: TGCGCCAGCAGCAAGGGAGGGACTAATTATGAGCAGTTCTTC. This gives the protein CASSKGGTNYEQFF.

This rearrangement joins TRBV27 to TRBJ2-7; D unclear. V was pared by 8 bases and J by 6 bases, with 14 bases between. This CDR3 contains 12 residues. The germline CDR1 and CDR2 sequences are MNHEY and SMNVEV (reference sequence). CDR3 amino acids: CASGSQTGEQYF. CDR3 DNA sequence: TGTGCCAGCGGATCCCAGACGGGCGAGCAGTACTTC.

This clone was counted ten times or more. CDR3 DNA: TGTGCCAGCAGCTTTAAGCGGAGACTAGCGGGAGCGTTAAATGAGCAGTTCTTC. Translation: CASSFKRRLAGALNEQFF. The V and J genes are TRBV7-9 and TRBJ2-1, with 12 bases matching TRBD2. J lost 7 bases, V lost 3 bases, and 13 bases had no gene match. The CDR3 covers 18 residues. Looked up from germline, CDR1 is SEHNR and CDR2 is FQNEAQ (reference sequence).

This clone has just a few counts. The chain links TRBV30 to TRBJ2-7; 7 bases are shared with TRBD1. The germline V gene has CDR1 GTSNPN and CDR2 SVGIG (reference sequence). Losses at the gene ends were 1 base for V and 4 bases for J; bases not matched to a gene: 10. There are 15 residues in the CDR3. CDR3 sequence (DNA): TGTGCCTGGAGTGCAAGACCGGGACAGACTTACGAGCAGTACTTC. This codes for CAWSARPGQTYEQYF.

The V call is TRBV15, the J call TRBJ2-7, with D uncertain. The CDR3 length is 15 residues. Germline assignment: CDR1 LNHNV and CDR2 YYDKDF (reference sequence). The germline V and J ends were trimmed by 0 bases and 0 bases, with 9 bases remaining between them. The CDR3 sequence is CATSRDRGGSYEQYF. Written as DNA, the CDR3 is TGTGCCACCAGCAGAGATCGAGGTGGCTCCTACGAGCAGTACTTC. Drawing the rest from reference TRBV15 and TRBJ2-7, the complete variable domain is DAMVIQNPRYQVTQFGKPVTLSCSQTLNHNVMYWYQQKSSQAPKLLFHYYDKDFNNEADTPDNFQSRRPNTSFCFLDIRSPGLGDTAMYLCATSRDRGGSYEQYFGPGTRLTVT.

The rearrangement joins TRBV30 to TRBJ2-1; D remains unclear. The CDR3 consists of 14 residues. The germline V and J ends were trimmed by 0 bases and 9 bases, with 15 bases remaining between them. CDR1 and CDR2 from the germline V gene are GTSNPN and SVGIG (reference sequence). CDR3 in amino acids: CAWSVQIWTGEQFF. CDR3 coding DNA: TGTGCCTGGAGTGTACAGATATGGACGGGTGAGCAGTTCTTC.

The gene calls are TRBV29-1 and TRBJ1-2, with TRBD1 identical over 7 bases. V trimming: 5 bases; J trimming: 3 bases; junction bases outside the gene matches: 6. Germline values: CDR1 SQVTM, CDR2 ANQGSEA. This CDR3 has 13 amino acids. The CDR3 coding sequence is TGCAGCGTTTCTCCAACAGGGGACTATGGCTACACCTTC. Translating gives CSVSPTGDYGYTF.

This chain connects TRBV28 to TRBJ2-1; D is uncertain. CDR1 and CDR2 (germline): MDHEN, SYDVKM. V was shortened by 2 bases and J by 0 bases, with 8 bases between the two germline ends. The CDR3 contains 15 residues. The CDR3: CASSLPSSSYNEQFF. For the CDR3, the DNA is TGTGCCAGCAGTTTACCATCCAGCTCCTACAATGAGCAGTTCTTC.